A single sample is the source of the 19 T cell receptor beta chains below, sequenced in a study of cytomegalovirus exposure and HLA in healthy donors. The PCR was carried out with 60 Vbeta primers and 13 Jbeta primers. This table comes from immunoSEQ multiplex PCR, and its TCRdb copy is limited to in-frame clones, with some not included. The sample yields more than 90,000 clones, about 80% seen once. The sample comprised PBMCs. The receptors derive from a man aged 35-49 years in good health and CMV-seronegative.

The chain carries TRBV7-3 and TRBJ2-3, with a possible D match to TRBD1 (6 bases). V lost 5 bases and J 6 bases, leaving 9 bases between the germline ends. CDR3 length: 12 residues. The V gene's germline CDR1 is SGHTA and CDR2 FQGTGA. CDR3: CASSLQGDTQYF. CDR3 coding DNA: TGTGCCAGCAGCCTCCAGGGGGATACGCAGTATTTT. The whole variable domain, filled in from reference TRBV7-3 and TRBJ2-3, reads GAGVSQTPSNKVTEKGKYVELRCDPISGHTALYWYRQSLGQGPEFLIYFQGTGAADDSGLPNDRFFAVRPEGSVSTLKIQRTERGDSAVYLCASSLQGDTQYFGPGTRLTVL.

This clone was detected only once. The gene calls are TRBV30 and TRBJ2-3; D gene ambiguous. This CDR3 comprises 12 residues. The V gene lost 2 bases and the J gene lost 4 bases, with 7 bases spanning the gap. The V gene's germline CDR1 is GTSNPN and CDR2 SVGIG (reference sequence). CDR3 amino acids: CAWSRAADTQYF. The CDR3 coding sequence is TGTGCCTGGAGTAGAGCCGCAGATACGCAGTATTTT.

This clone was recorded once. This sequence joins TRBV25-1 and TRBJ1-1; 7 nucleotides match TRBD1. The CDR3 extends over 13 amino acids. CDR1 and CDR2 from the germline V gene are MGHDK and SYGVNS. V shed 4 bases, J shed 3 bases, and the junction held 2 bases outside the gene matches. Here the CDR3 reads CASSGRGHTEAFF. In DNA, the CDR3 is TGTGCCAGCAGTGGTAGGGGGCACACTGAAGCTTTCTTT.

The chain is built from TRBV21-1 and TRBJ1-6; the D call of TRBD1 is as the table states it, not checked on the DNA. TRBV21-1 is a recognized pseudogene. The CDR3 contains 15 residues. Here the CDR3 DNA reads TGTGCCAGCAGCCAGCAGGACAGAGCTAATTCACCCCTCCACTTT. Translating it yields CASSQQDRANSPLHF.

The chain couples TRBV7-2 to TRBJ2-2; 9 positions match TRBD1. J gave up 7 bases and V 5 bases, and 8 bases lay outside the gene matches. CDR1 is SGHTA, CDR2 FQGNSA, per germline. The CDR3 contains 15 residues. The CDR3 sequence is CASSRLQGAGGELFF. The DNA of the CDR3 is TGTGCCAGCAGCCGACTACAGGGGGCAGGCGGGGAGCTGTTTTTT.

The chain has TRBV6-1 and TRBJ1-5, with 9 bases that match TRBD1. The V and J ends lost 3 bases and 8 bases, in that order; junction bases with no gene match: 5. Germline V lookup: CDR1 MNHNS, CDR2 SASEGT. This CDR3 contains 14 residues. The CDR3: CASSEGQGWEPQHF. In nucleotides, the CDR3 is TGTGCCAGCAGTGAGGGACAGGGCTGGGAGCCCCAGCATTTT.

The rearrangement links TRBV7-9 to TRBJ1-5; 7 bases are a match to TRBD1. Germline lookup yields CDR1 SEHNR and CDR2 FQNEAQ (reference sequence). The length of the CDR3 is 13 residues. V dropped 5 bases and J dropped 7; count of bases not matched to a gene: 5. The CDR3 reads CASSPTRGQPQHF. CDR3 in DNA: TGTGCCAGCAGCCCAACCAGGGGGCAGCCCCAGCATTTT.

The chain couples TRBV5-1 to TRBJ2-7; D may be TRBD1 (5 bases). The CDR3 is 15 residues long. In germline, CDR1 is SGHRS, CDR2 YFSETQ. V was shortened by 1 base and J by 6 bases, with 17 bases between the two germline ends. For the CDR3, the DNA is TGCGCCAGCAGCTTGTCAGCTGGGGCGTTAAGCGAGCAGTACTTC. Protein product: CASSLSAGALSEQYF.

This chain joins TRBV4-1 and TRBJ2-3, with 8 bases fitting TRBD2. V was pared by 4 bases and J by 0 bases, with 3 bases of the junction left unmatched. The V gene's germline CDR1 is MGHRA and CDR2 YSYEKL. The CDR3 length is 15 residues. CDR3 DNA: TGCGCCAGCAGCCGACTAGCGACTAGCACAGATACGCAGTATTTT. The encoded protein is CASSRLATSTDTQYF.

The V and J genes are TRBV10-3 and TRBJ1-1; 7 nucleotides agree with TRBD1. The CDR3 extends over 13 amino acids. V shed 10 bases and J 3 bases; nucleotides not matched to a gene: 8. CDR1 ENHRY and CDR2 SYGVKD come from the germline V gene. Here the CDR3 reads CATVDRVDTEAFF. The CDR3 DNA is TGTGCCACCGTCGACAGGGTAGACACTGAAGCTTTCTTT.

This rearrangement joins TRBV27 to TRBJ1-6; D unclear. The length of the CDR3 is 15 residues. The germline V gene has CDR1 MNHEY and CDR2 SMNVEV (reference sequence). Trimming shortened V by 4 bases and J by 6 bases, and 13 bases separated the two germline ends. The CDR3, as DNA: TGTGCCAGCAGTTCTGAGGGATCGGGTAATTCACCCCTCCACTTT. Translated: CASSSEGSGNSPLHF.

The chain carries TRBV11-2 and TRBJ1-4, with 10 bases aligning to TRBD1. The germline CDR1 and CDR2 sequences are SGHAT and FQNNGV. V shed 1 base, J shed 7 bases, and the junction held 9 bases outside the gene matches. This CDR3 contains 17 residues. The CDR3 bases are TGTGCCAGCAGCTTAGGGGCGACAGGGGGCGCGGGTGAAAAACTGTTTTTT. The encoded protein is CASSLGATGGAGEKLFF.

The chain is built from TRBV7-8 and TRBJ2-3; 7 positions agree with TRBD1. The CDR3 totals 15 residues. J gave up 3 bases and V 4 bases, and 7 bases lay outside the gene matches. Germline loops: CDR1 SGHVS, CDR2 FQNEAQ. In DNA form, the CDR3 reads TGTGCCAGCAGCTATCGACAGGGTCGTACAGATACGCAGTATTTT. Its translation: CASSYRQGRTDTQYF.

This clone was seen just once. CDR3 region: CASSFSGTGFDGGELFF. The CDR3 DNA sequence: TGTGCCAGCAGCTTTTCCGGGACAGGGTTCGATGGCGGGGAGCTGTTTTTT. The chain employs TRBV11-2 and TRBJ2-2; 9 bases map to TRBD1. V was pared by 3 bases and J by 7 bases, with 12 bases of the junction left unmatched. CDR1 is SGHAT and CDR2 is FQNNGV in the germline V gene. The CDR3 is 17 amino acids. The entire variable domain, with the rest obtained from reference TRBV11-2 and TRBJ2-2, is as follows: EAGVAQSPRYKIIEKRQSVAFWCNPISGHATLYWYQQILGQGPKLLIQFQNNGVVDDSQLPKDRFSAERLKGVDSTLKIQPAKLEDSAVYLCASSFSGTGFDGGELFFGEGSRLTVL.

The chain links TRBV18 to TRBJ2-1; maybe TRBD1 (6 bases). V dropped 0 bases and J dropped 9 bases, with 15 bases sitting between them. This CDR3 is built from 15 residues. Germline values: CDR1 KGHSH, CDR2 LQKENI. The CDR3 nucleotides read TGTGCCAGCTCACCACCGGGGACAAAAATCGGTGAGCAGTTCTTC. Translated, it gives CASSPPGTKIGEQFF.

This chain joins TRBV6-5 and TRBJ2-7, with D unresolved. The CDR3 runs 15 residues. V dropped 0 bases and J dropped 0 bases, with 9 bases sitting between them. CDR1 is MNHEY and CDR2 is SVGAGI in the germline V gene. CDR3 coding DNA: TGTGCCAGCAGTTACTCGAGCGTGGGCTCCTACGAGCAGTACTTC. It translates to CASSYSSVGSYEQYF.

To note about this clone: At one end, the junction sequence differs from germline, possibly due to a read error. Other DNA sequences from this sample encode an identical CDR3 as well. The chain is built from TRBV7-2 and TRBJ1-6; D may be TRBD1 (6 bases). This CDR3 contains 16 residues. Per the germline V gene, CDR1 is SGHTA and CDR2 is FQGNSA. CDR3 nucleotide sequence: TGTGCCAGCAGCATCTACCGAGGACAGAATAATTCCCCCCTCCACTTT. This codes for CASSIYRGQNNSPLHF.

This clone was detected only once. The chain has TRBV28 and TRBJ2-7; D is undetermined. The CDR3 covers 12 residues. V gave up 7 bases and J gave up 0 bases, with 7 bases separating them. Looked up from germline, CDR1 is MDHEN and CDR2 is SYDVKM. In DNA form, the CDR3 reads TGTGCCAGCACTAGTAGCTCCTACGAGCAGTACGTC. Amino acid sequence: CASTSSSYEQYV.

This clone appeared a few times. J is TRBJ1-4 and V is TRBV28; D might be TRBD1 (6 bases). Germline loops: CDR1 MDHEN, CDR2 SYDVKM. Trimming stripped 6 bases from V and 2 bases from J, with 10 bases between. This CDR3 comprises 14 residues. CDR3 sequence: CASSPGHTNEKLFF. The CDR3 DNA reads TGTGCCAGCAGCCCGGGACATACTAATGAAAAACTGTTTTTT.